The present T cell receptor beta chain was sequenced within a study of tumor-infiltrating lymphocytes in primary liver carcinoma. Study as a whole: Samples returned roughly 3.65 to 7.5 million productive TCRbeta reads, a yield that was similar across tissue types. Whole-study findings and limits: Less overlap was seen in tumor-adjacent and tumor-blood pairs than in tumor region pairs. Significantly greater top-250-clone fractions characterized tumors relative to blood (p = 0.039).

From 500 ng of total RNA, TCR beta-specific cDNA was reverse-transcribed using a constant-region primer. Slightly modified ARM-PCR, run as three nested multiplex PCR rounds, produced the TCR beta libraries. With TRBV1-TRBV30 forward primers and a C-beta reverse primer, the first two PCR rounds were run for 10 to 11 cycles each. MiXCR, applied by TCRdb to the multiplex PCR reads, yields one record per CDR3 protein. The sample shows about 100,000 distinct CDR3 sequences, around 68% of them seen only once. On this clonotype: Its antigen remains unknown. It may be a read error: a sequence one base away is much more abundant.

Trimming stripped 4 bases from V and 5 bases from J, with 18 bases between. This CDR3 has 15 residues. Germline CDR1 MDHEN, CDR2 SYDVKM. Joint extraction of RNA and DNA used roughly 20-33 mg of bulk tissue that was unsorted. This TCR was recovered from a man aged 40-49 years with primary liver carcinoma and hepatitis B virus infection. Specimen: tumor-adjacent normal liver tissue. The rearrangement uses TRBV28 and TRBJ2-7, with D unclear. The CDR3 region is CASSSQLGASDEQYF. The CDR3 nucleotides read TGTGCCAGCAGTTCCCAGCTAGGCGCGTCAGACGAGCAGTACTTC.